A single sample is the source of the 15 T cell receptor beta chains below, sequenced in a study of blood T cells in healthy people across ages. It was with a sample-barcoded 5' primer and a J-beta primer mix that a second PCR of about 6 to 12 cycles was run. Using its own MiXCR run on the 5' RACE reads, TCRdb lists one record per CDR3 protein. The data hold around 820,000 distinct CDR3 sequences, with around 25% observed a single time. The sample also formed part of further work on T cells of mothers and their children.

Sequenced material: blood. Receptors were obtained from a boy between 10 and 17 years old in good health.

This clonotype has more than one count but fewer than ten. A read error may account for a junction end that differs from germline. V gene TRBV28 combines with J gene TRBJ2-7; 11 positions agree with TRBD2. Germline V lookup: CDR1 MDHEN, CDR2 SYDVKM. This CDR3 contains 15 residues. The CDR3 bases are TGTGTCAGCAGTTCCAGACTAGCGGGACGATACGAGCAGTACTTC. Translation: CVSSSRLAGRYEQYF.

CDR3 DNA sequence: TGTGCCAGCACCCCCTCCCCTAACTATGGCTACACCTTC. Its protein is CASTPSPNYGYTF. This chain joins TRBV12-3 or TRBV12-4 and TRBJ1-2; D unclear. This CDR3 contains 13 residues. The V and J ends lost 7 bases and 0 bases respectively, with 9 bases between them.

The chain has TRBV7-9 and TRBJ2-5; 10 bases line up with TRBD1. TRBJ2-7 explains the end of the DNA better; the J call may be wrong. Germline values: CDR1 SEHNR, CDR2 FQNEAQ (reference sequence). The CDR3 has 14 amino acids. The CDR3 DNA sequence: TGTGCCAGCAGTCCCACCGGGACAGGGGACGAGCAGTACTTC. Amino acid sequence: CASSPTGTGDEQYF.

A few counts support this clonotype. V gene TRBV19 combines with J gene TRBJ2-1, with TRBD2 matching 8 bases. The germline V gene has CDR1 LNHDA and CDR2 SQIVND (reference sequence). J was trimmed by 0 bases and V by 5 bases; bases with no gene match: 15. CDR3 length: 19 amino acids. Here the CDR3 reads CASSSRGSGSTSSYNEQFF. In DNA, the CDR3 is TGTGCCAGTAGTTCTCGTGGCAGCGGGAGTACCAGCTCCTACAATGAGCAGTTCTTC.

The chain uses TRBV9 and TRBJ2-7, with D possibly TRBD2 on 5 matching bases. The CDR3 loop spans 15 amino acids. The V gene lost 0 bases and the J gene lost 2 bases, with 12 bases spanning the gap. Germline V gene data show CDR1 as SGDLS and CDR2 as YYNGEE. CDR3 nucleotides: TGTGCCAGCAGCGTAGATCAAGGGAGCCCCTACGAGCAGTACTTC. This translates into CASSVDQGSPYEQYF. Full variable domain (rest looked up from reference TRBV9 and TRBJ2-7): DSGVTQTPKHLITATGQRVTLRCSPRSGDLSVYWYQQSLDQGLQFLIQYYNGEERAKGNILERFSAQQFPDLHSELNLSSLELGDSALYFCASSVDQGSPYEQYFGPGTRLTVT.

The chain is built from TRBV19 and TRBJ2-7, with D possibly TRBD2 on 5 matching bases. The CDR3 consists of 14 residues. V lost 2 bases to trimming and J lost 0 bases, with 8 bases between them. Germline V lookup: CDR1 LNHDA, CDR2 SQIVND (reference sequence). CDR3 residues: CASSISGISYEQYF. CDR3 DNA: TGTGCCAGTAGTATATCGGGGATCTCCTACGAGCAGTACTTC.

The chain carries TRBV29-1 and TRBJ2-5; 8 bases map to TRBD2. This CDR3 has 15 amino acids. The germline gives CDR1 SQVTM, CDR2 ANQGSEA. Unmatched junction bases numbered 5, after V lost 0 bases and J lost 2 bases. The CDR3 bases are TGCAGCGTTGAAGATCGGGGGGGGAGTCAAGAGACCCAGTACTTC. Translation: CSVEDRGGSQETQYF.

The V and J genes are TRBV9 and TRBJ2-4; 7 bases are shared with TRBD2. CDR3 size: 15 residues. The junction had 6 bases not matched to a gene; V was cut back by 1 base and J by 5 bases. The germline gives CDR1 SGDLS, CDR2 YYNGEE. CDR3 nucleotides: TGTGCCAGCAGCGTACGGGGAGGGCAGCAAAACATTCAGTACTTC. Protein: CASSVRGGQQNIQYF.

This clonotype has only a few counts. The chain links TRBV4-2 to TRBJ1-2, with no clear D. The CDR3 has 14 residues. Germline CDR1 reads LGHNA; CDR2 reads YNFKEQ. Trimming stripped 3 bases from V and 2 bases from J, with 10 bases between. The CDR3 DNA is TGTGCCAGCAGCCACGTGACTCTGAACTATGGCTACACCTTC. It translates to CASSHVTLNYGYTF.

The J gene is TRBJ2-1, the V gene TRBV5-6; D might be TRBD1 (6 bases). The CDR3 has 18 residues. V shed 1 base and J shed 0 bases, with 17 bases lying between them. CDR1 and CDR2 (germline): SGHDT, YYEEEE. This chain's CDR3 is CASSLRPIRGSSYNEQFF. In DNA, the CDR3 is TGTGCCAGCAGCTTGCGTCCCATCAGGGGAAGCTCCTACAATGAGCAGTTCTTC.

In this sample, this clonotype turned up many times. The rearrangement uses TRBV5-1 and TRBJ2-5; D not certain. Germline CDR1 and CDR2: SGHRS and YFSETQ. The V gene lost 2 bases and the J gene lost 3 bases, with 11 bases spanning the gap. This CDR3 has 14 amino acids. The CDR3 nucleotides are TGCGCCAGCAGCTTAGGACGCACTGAAGAGACCCAGTACTTC. It specifies CASSLGRTEETQYF.

This clonotype was observed a handful of times. The J gene is TRBJ1-4, the V gene TRBV28, with D maybe TRBD1 (5 bases). The V and J ends lost 3 bases and 3 bases respectively, with 14 bases between them. Germline V gives CDR1 MDHEN, CDR2 SYDVKM. This CDR3 is 16 amino acids long. In DNA, the CDR3 is TGTGCCAGCAGTTTCCTTCAGGGTTCGGCTAATGAAAAACTGTTTTTT. This encodes CASSFLQGSANEKLFF.

There are a few counts of this clonotype. V gene TRBV20-1 combines with J gene TRBJ2-7, with 7 nucleotides matching TRBD1. Trimming removed 0 bases from V and 4 bases from J; junction bases left unmatched: 9. The CDR3 length is 15 residues. Germline V CDR1 and CDR2: DFQATT, SNEGSKA (reference sequence). This CDR3 is CSARDLTRGSYEQYF. The CDR3, as DNA: TGCAGTGCTAGAGATCTAACCAGGGGGAGTTACGAGCAGTACTTC.

This chain uses TRBV6-2 or TRBV6-3 with TRBJ2-7; unclear D gene. This CDR3 region has 14 residues. Germline CDR1 MNHEY, CDR2 SVGEGT. Trimming stripped 4 bases from V and 0 bases from J, with 10 bases between. In DNA form, the CDR3 reads TGTGCCAGCAGTTCATCGGACCGCTCCTACGAGCAGTACTTC. This gives the protein CASSSSDRSYEQYF.

This clonotype has just a few counts. This sequence joins TRBV4-2 and TRBJ2-5, with 15 bases fitting TRBD2. The better agreement between TRBJ2-1 and the DNA end casts doubt on the J call. In germline, CDR1 is LGHNA, CDR2 YNFKEQ. The CDR3 is made up of 17 amino acids. Here the CDR3 reads CASSQEGGLAGGGEQFF. DNA for the CDR3: TGTGCCAGCAGCCAAGAGGGGGGACTAGCGGGAGGCGGCGAGCAGTTCTTC.